This T cell receptor beta chain was recovered during a study of OX40 agonist ivuxolimab in advanced cancers. Overall study: Patients took ivuxolimab, an agonistic anti-OX40 (CD134) antibody.

CDR1 is SGHRS, CDR2 YFSETQ, per germline. V was pared by 2 bases and J by 4 bases, with 10 bases between. The CDR3 has 14 residues. Sequencing used immunoSEQ multiplex PCR; TCRdb keeps in-frame clones, though not all of them. The repertoire includes tens of thousands of clones, about four fifths of them detected once, and 5% to 7.5% sits in the top ten. This clone was seen a single time. The chain links TRBV5-1 to TRBJ2-1, with a weak D call TRBD1 (6 bases). This TCR derives from an adult with an advanced solid tumor such as melanoma, head and neck, liver or kidney cancer. The specimen comprised CD4+ or CD8+ T cells sorted from blood, sampled in a trial of the OX40 agonist ivuxolimab. CDR3 loop: CASSLTGIYNEQFF. In DNA, the CDR3 is TGCGCCAGCAGCTTAACAGGGATTTACAATGAGCAGTTCTTC.